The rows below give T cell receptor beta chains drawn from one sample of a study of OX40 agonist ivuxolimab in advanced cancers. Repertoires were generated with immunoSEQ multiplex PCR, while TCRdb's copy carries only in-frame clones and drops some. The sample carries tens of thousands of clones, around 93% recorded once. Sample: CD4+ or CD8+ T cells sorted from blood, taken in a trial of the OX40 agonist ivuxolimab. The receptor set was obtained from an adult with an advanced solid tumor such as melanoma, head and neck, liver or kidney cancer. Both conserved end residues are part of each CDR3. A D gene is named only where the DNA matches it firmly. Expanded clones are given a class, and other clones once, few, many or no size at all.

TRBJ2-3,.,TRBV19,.,CASRYTDTQYF,TGTGCCAGTAGATACACAGATACGCAGTATTTT
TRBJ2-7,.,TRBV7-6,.,CASSPFGSGPYEQYF,TGTGCCAGCAGCCCCTTTGGGAGCGGCCCCTACGAGCAGTACTTC
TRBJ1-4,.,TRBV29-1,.,CSAGGTGNEKLFF,TGCAGCGCTGGGGGGACGGGGAATGAAAAACTGTTTTTT
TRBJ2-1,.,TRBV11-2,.,CASSLEWPPSGGNNEQFF,TGTGCCAGCAGCTTAGAATGGCCTCCTAGTGGTGGCAACAATGAGCAGTTCTTC
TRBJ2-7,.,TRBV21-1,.,CASTGLAGVSYEQYF,TGTGCCAGCACCGGACTAGCGGGGGTCTCCTACGAGCAGTACTTC
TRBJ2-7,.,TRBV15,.,CATKQVDAYEQYF,TGTGCCACCAAACAGGTGGACGCCTACGAGCAGTACTTC
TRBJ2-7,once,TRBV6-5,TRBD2,CASSYPTSGSYEQYF,TGTGCCAGCAGTTACCCGACTAGCGGGAGTTACGAGCAGTACTTC
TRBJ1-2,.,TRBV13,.,CASSTWDTTGYGYTF,TGTGCCAGCAGCACCTGGGACACCACTGGCTATGGCTACACCTTC
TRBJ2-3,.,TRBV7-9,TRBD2,CASSPGLAGAQDTQYF,TGTGCCAGCAGCCCGGGACTAGCGGGAGCGCAAGATACGCAGTATTTT
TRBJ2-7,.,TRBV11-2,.,CASSQAGEQYF,TGTGCCAGCAGCCAGGCGGGGGAGCAGTACTTC
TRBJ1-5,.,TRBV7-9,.,CASTTGSNQPQHF,TGTGCCAGCACAACTGGGAGCAATCAGCCCCAGCATTTT
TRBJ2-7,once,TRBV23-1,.,CASSQGSRRRGIYEQYF,TGCGCCAGCAGTCAGGGGTCACGACGGAGAGGAATTTACGAGCAGTACTTC
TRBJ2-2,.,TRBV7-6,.,CASSLARGGANTGELFF,TGTGCCAGCAGCTTAGCGCGGGGCGGAGCGAACACCGGGGAGCTGTTTTTT
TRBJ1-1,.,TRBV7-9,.,CASSPQVLVTEAFF,TGTGCCAGCAGCCCACAGGTTTTGGTCACTGAAGCTTTCTTT
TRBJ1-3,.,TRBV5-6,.,CASSLDGQGRWGF,TGTGCCAGCAGCTTGGACGGGCAGGGGCGCTGGGGTTTT
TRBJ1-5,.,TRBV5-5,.,CASSLEGEIGMNQPQHF,TGTGCCAGCAGCTTGGAAGGGGAAATAGGGATGAATCAGCCCCAGCATTTT
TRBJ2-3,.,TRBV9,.,CASSVRGNGGDTQYF,TGTGCCAGCAGCGTACGCGGGAACGGGGGAGATACGCAGTATTTT
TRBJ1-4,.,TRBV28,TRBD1,CASSSPGQGTNEKLFF,TGTGCCAGCAGTTCCCCGGGACAGGGAACTAATGAAAAACTGTTTTTT
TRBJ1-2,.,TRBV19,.,CASRALDKETYGYTF,TGTGCCAGCAGAGCCCTGGACAAGGAGACTTATGGCTACACCTTC
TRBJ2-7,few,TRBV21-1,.,CASSKAYEQYF,TGTGCCAGCAGCAAAGCCTACGAGCAGTACTTC
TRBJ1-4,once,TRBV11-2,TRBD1,CASSLGWGTGNEKLFF,TGTGCCAGCAGCTTAGGGTGGGGGACAGGGAACGAAAAACTGTTTTTT
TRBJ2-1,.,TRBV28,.,CASSSGDYNEQFF,TGTGCCAGCAGCTCAGGGGATTACAATGAGCAGTTCTTC
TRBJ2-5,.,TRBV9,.,CASSVYAARGETQYF,TGTGCCAGCAGCGTTTATGCAGCGAGGGGAGAGACCCAGTACTTC
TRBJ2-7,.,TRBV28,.,CATRVTYAGYEQYF,TGTGCCACCCGGGTGACATACGCGGGCTACGAGCAGTACTTC
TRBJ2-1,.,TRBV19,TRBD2,CASSIGLAGVGNEQFF,TGTGCCAGTAGTATTGGACTAGCGGGAGTGGGGAATGAGCAGTTCTTC
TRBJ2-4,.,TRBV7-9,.,CASSPAGWDIQYF,TGTGCCAGCAGCCCCGCGGGTTGGGACATTCAGTACTTC
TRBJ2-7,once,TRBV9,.,CASSGGDTAYEQYF,TGTGCCAGCAGCGGAGGGGATACAGCGTACGAGCAGTACTTC
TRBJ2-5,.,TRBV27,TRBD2,CASSSLAGQGWETQYF,TGTGCCAGCAGTTCTTTAGCGGGACAAGGATGGGAGACCCAGTACTTC
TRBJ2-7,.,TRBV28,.,CASKIEGMSSYEQYF,TGTGCCAGCAAGATAGAAGGTATGTCATCCTACGAGCAGTACTTC
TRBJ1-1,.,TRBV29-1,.,CSVALNTEAFF,TGCAGCGTTGCCTTAAACACTGAAGCTTTCTTT
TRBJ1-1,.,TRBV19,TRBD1,CASSITAQGADTEAFF,TGTGCCAGTAGTATTACAGCACAGGGGGCGGACACTGAAGCTTTCTTT
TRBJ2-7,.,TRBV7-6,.,CASSLNGGYEQYF,TGTGCCAGCAGCTTAAACGGGGGCTACGAGCAGTACTTC
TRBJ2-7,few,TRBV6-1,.,CASSRDREQYF,TGTGCCAGCAGTCGGGATAGGGAGCAGTACTTC